The TCR beta chain described here comes from a study of shared clonotypes between healthy human individuals. Germline loops: CDR1 MNHNS, CDR2 SASEGT. Unmatched junction bases numbered 14, after V lost 0 bases and J lost 6 bases. The CDR3 runs to 17 residues. Using immunoSEQ multiplex PCR, the repertoire was profiled, and TCRdb retains in-frame clones only, with some absent. The sample contains over 95,000 clones, roughly half of which appear only once. This clone turned up a few times. There were no recent acute infections or vaccinations among the donors, who were healthy HIV-negative adults. Sample: PBMCs. The TCR originated in a woman in her forties in good health. Some clones in this sample may be carry-over from other donors' samples. The chain is built from TRBV6-1 and TRBJ2-7, with 7 bases fitting TRBD2. Here the CDR3 reads CASSEADGGGIRFEQYF. CDR3 nucleotide sequence: TGTGCCAGCAGTGAAGCAGATGGGGGGGGAATACGATTCGAGCAGTACTTC.